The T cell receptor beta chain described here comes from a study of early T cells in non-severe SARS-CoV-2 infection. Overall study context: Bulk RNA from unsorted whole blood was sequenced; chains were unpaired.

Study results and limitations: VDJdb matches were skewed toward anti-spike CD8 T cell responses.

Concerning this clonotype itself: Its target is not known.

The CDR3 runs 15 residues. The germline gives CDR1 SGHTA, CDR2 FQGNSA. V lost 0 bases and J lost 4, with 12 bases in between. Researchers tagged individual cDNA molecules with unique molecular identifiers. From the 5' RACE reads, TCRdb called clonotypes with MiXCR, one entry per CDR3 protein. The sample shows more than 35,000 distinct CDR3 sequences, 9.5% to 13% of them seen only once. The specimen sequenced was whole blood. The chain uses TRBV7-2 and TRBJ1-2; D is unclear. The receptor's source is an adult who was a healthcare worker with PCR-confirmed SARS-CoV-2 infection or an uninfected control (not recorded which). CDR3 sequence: CASSLALGNLYGYTF. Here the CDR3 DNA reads TGTGCCAGCAGCTTAGCGCTAGGGAACCTCTATGGCTACACCTTC.